The next 25 T cell receptor beta chains were all read from a single sample in a study of Graves' ophthalmopathy and Graves' hyperthyroidism. The authors amplified TCR beta CDR3 regions, and they did so from RNA transcripts for repertoire sequencing. Second-round multiplex PCR came after first-round RT-PCR with HTBI primers. TCRdb reprocessed the multiplex PCR reads via MiXCR and lists one record per CDR3 protein. The sample has roughly 610,000 distinct CDR3 sequences; about 24% are singletons. Sequencing was carried out using peripheral blood. The origin of the receptors is a woman younger than 35 with stable Graves' hyperthyroidism. Some clones in this sample may be carry-over from other donors' samples.

This clonotype was counted many times. This chain links TRBV20-1 with TRBJ1-2; D unresolved. Between the trimmed V and J ends, which lost 7 bases and 4 bases, there was a span of 13 bases. Germline-derived CDR1 and CDR2 are DFQATT and SNEGSKA (reference sequence). CDR3 length: 12 residues. The CDR3 region is CSGGGSSYGYTF. As DNA, the CDR3 is TGCAGTGGGGGTGGGTCGAGCTATGGCTACACCTTC.

The CDR3 DNA sequence: TGTGCCAGCAGTCAACAGGGACACGGGGCAGAAAAACTGTTTTTT. The encoded protein is CASSQQGHGAEKLFF. The J gene is TRBJ1-4, the V gene TRBV12-3 or TRBV12-4, with a possible D match to TRBD1 (6 bases). The CDR3 covers 15 residues. Deletions cut 5 bases from V and 8 bases from J, with 18 bases between.

This clonotype was counted only a few times. A junction end diverges from the germline sequence, so it may reflect a read error. The J gene is TRBJ2-4, the V gene TRBV25-1, with 11 bases identical to TRBD2. Germline V gene sequence: CDR1 MGHDK, CDR2 SYGVNS. The CDR3 runs 16 residues. As DNA, the CDR3 is TGTGCCAGCAGTGAAACCCTAGCGGGGGGCAGAAACATTAAGTACTTC. Protein product: CASSETLAGGRNIKYF. The complete variable domain, with remaining parts taken from reference TRBV25-1 and TRBJ2-4, reads EADIYQTPRYLVIGTGKKITLECSQTMGHDKMYWYQQDPGMELHLIHYSYGVNSTEKGDLSSESTVSRIRTEHFPLTLESARPSHTSQYLCASSETLAGGRNIKYFGAGTRLSVL.

The V and J genes are TRBV19 and TRBJ1-5, with D unclear. Trimming left V 0 bases short and J 5 bases short, with 5 bases between. Germline CDR1 LNHDA, CDR2 SQIVND (reference sequence). The CDR3 sequence is 13 residues long. As DNA, the CDR3 is TGTGCCAGTAGTATAGATCGAGATCAGCCCCAGCATTTT. This sequence encodes CASSIDRDQPQHF.

This clonotype came up many times. The CDR3 protein is CASGTQGAGSPLHF. CDR3 DNA sequence: TGTGCTAGTGGTACACAGGGGGCAGGTTCACCCCTCCACTTT. J is TRBJ1-6 and V is TRBV12-5; 9 nucleotides agree with TRBD1. CDR1 is LGHNT, CDR2 FRNRAP, per germline. V gave up 5 bases and J gave up 9 bases; unmatched junction bases: 5. There are 14 residues in the CDR3.

This clonotype came up a few times. J is TRBJ2-7 and V is TRBV27; 7 bases align to TRBD1. The germline V gene has CDR1 MNHEY and CDR2 SMNVEV (reference sequence). The CDR3 loop spans 14 amino acids. V was pared by 5 bases and J by 2 bases, with 6 bases of the junction left unmatched. In DNA, the CDR3 is TGTGCCAGCAGTCCGACAGGGTTCACCTACGAGCAGTACTTC. Translation gives CASSPTGFTYEQYF.

The chain has TRBV20-1 and TRBJ2-7, with D perhaps being TRBD1 or TRBD2 (6 bases each). The CDR3 has 13 residues. V was pared by 1 base and J by 7 bases, with 14 bases between. Germline V CDR1 and CDR2: DFQATT, SNEGSKA (reference sequence). The CDR3 region is CSARGGQGGEQYF. CDR3 DNA: TGCAGTGCTAGAGGGGGACAAGGAGGGGAGCAGTACTTC.

The chain has TRBV11-2 and TRBJ1-2; D is unresolved. V was cut by 5 bases and J by 5 bases, with 24 bases left in between. CDR3 length: 17 residues. Germline V lookup: CDR1 SGHAT, CDR2 FQNNGV. The DNA for the CDR3 is TGTGCCAGCAGCCCATATGGGTCGATAGAGGGCCAATATGGCTACACCTTC. This codes for CASSPYGSIEGQYGYTF.

This clonotype was observed at least ten times. The chain recombines TRBV6-1 with TRBJ2-7; D perhaps matches TRBD2 (5 bases). Trimming cost V 4 bases and J 0 bases, with 7 bases left between them. Germline assignment: CDR1 MNHNS and CDR2 SASEGT. The CDR3 length is 13 residues. CDR3 protein: CASSAGSSYEQYF. CDR3 bases: TGTGCCAGCAGTGCGGGGAGCTCCTACGAGCAGTACTTC.

This clonotype was counted between two and nine times. At one boundary the junction diverges from the germline segment, which might be a read error. V is TRBV7-9 and J is TRBJ2-4; the match to TRBD1 covers 9 bases. The V gene's germline CDR1 is SEHNR and CDR2 FQNEAQ (reference sequence). This CDR3 has 14 amino acids. CDR3: CASSLQGAQNIKYF. The CDR3, as DNA: TGTGCCAGCAGTTTACAGGGGGCCCAAAACATTAAGTACTTC.

V gene TRBV20-1 combines with J gene TRBJ2-7, with 7 bases identical to TRBD1. The V gene's germline CDR1 is DFQATT and CDR2 SNEGSKA (reference sequence). V was clipped by 6 bases and J by 3 bases; unmatched bases: 11. CDR3 length equals 14 residues. This chain's CDR3 is CSARGPAGGYEQYF. CDR3 DNA sequence: TGCAGTGCCCGAGGGCCCGCAGGGGGCTACGAGCAGTACTTC.

The chain employs TRBV6-2 or TRBV6-3 and TRBJ2-7; D gene uncertain. Trimming pared 2 bases from V and 3 bases from J, leaving 14 bases between. CDR1 is MNHEY and CDR2 is SVGEGT in the germline V gene. The CDR3 is 15 amino acids. As DNA, the CDR3 is TGTGCCAGCAGTTACCGGACCGGGCCTTTCTACGAGCAGTACTTC. Protein sequence: CASSYRTGPFYEQYF.

This clonotype came up many times. This sequence may be a read error, since a much larger clone differs from it by one base. This sequence joins TRBV10-3 and TRBJ1-1; the match to TRBD1 covers 10 bases. The CDR3 contains 13 residues. In germline, CDR1 is ENHRY, CDR2 SYGVKD. Germline trimming cut 10 bases from V and 3 bases from J; bases unmatched to any gene: 5. CDR3 DNA sequence: TGTGCCAGCACCGGGACAGGGGACACTGAAGCTTTCTTT. The encoded protein is CASTGTGDTEAFF.

The chain is built from TRBV7-9 and TRBJ1-2, with D perhaps matching TRBD1 (5 bases). Germline CDR1 and CDR2: SEHNR and FQNEAQ (reference sequence). There are 14 residues in the CDR3. Trimming removed 3 bases at V and 5 bases at J, with 13 bases between. The CDR3 DNA reads as TGTGCCAGCAGCTTCGCAGGTGGGGCTTATGGCTACACCTTC. Translating it yields CASSFAGGAYGYTF.

This clonotype was seen many times. The CDR3 here is CASSSLGGFNQPQHF. CDR3 nucleotides: TGTGCCAGCAGCTCATTGGGGGGCTTCAATCAGCCCCAGCATTTT. The V call is TRBV27, the J call TRBJ1-5; weak D call: TRBD1 (6 bases). Trimming took 6 bases from V and 3 from J, leaving 15 bases between them. CDR1 is MNHEY, CDR2 SMNVEV, per germline (reference sequence). The CDR3 is 15 residues long.

This clonotype has at least ten counts. The rearrangement links TRBV2 to TRBJ2-6; tentatively, D is TRBD1 (5 bases). Per germline, CDR1 SNHLY and CDR2 FYNNEI. V was pared by 8 bases and J by 0 bases, with 11 bases between. The CDR3 has 15 amino acids. In nucleotides, the CDR3 is TGTGCCAGCGGGCTAGGGGCCTCTGGGGCCAACGTCCTGACTTTC. This sequence encodes CASGLGASGANVLTF.

J is TRBJ2-2 and V is TRBV6-5; the match to TRBD1 covers 7 bases. Germline V CDR1 and CDR2: MNHEY, SVGAGI. There are 15 residues in the CDR3. Unmatched junction bases numbered 6, after V lost 2 bases and J lost 6 bases. The CDR3 region is CASSYNRGSSGELFF. In nucleotides, the CDR3 is TGTGCCAGCAGTTACAACAGGGGTTCTTCCGGGGAGCTGTTTTTT.

This clonotype was seen repeatedly, ten times or more. This chain joins TRBV19 and TRBJ2-5; D is unresolved. Germline CDR1 LNHDA, CDR2 SQIVND (reference sequence). The V end lost 5 bases, the J end lost 4 bases, and 11 bases lay between the germline ends. There are 13 residues in the CDR3. The CDR3 loop is CASSWTRRETQYF. The CDR3 DNA is TGTGCCAGTAGTTGGACCCGGCGAGAGACCCAGTACTTC.

This clonotype has only a few counts. The V gene is TRBV12-3 or TRBV12-4, the J gene TRBJ2-5; 10 bases match TRBD1. V dropped 5 bases and J dropped 4; count of bases not matched to a gene: 10. CDR3 size: 16 residues. The CDR3 DNA reads as TGTGCCAGCAGTAGACCGACAGGGGGCTCCCTAGAGACCCAGTACTTC. This encodes CASSRPTGGSLETQYF.

This clonotype was picked up one time. This chain uses TRBV6-1 with TRBJ2-2; D might be TRBD2 (5 bases). CDR3 length: 15 residues. The germline V and J ends were trimmed by 8 bases and 4 bases, with 17 bases remaining between them. From germline, CDR1 is MNHNS and CDR2 SASEGT. CDR3: CASGSINMGTGELFF. The CDR3 DNA reads as TGTGCCAGCGGGAGTATAAATATGGGCACCGGGGAGCTGTTTTTT.

CDR3 nucleotide sequence: TGTGCCAGCAGTTACGCAGGGCCGGGACAGGGGGCATCCGGGGAGCTGTTTTTT. This gives the protein CASSYAGPGQGASGELFF. The chain is built from TRBV6-2 or TRBV6-3 and TRBJ2-2, with 12 bases that match TRBD1. There are 18 residues in the CDR3. Germline CDR1 is MNHEY and CDR2 is SVGEGT. Trimming took 2 bases from V and 6 from J; bases not matched to a gene: 10.

This clonotype appeared many times. This chain connects TRBV30 to TRBJ1-2, with unresolved D. The CDR3 extends over 13 amino acids. Germline V gene lookup returns CDR1 GTSNPN and CDR2 SVGIG (reference sequence). The V and J ends lost 2 bases and 7 bases respectively, with 14 bases between them. CDR3 nucleotide sequence: TGTGCCTGGAGTAAGGTGGTATTAGCTGGCTACACCTTC. It translates to CAWSKVVLAGYTF.

The gene calls are TRBV3-1 and TRBJ2-5, with TRBD2 as a possible D gene (7 bases). The CDR3 runs 17 residues. The ends were cut back, 0 bases at V and 4 bases at J, with 18 bases in the middle. Germline CDR1 LGHDT, CDR2 YNNKEL (reference sequence). The CDR3 region is CASSQDPGGAEVETQYF. CDR3 sequence (DNA): TGTGCCAGCAGCCAAGATCCGGGGGGCGCGGAGGTAGAGACCCAGTACTTC.

The chain uses TRBV2 and TRBJ2-7, with TRBD2 as a possible D gene (5 bases). This CDR3 comprises 14 residues. Germline-derived CDR1 and CDR2 are SNHLY and FYNNEI. Between the trimmed V and J ends, which lost 4 bases and 5 bases, there was a span of 15 bases. CDR3 in amino acids: CASSAVSLEDEQYF. DNA of the CDR3: TGTGCCAGCAGTGCAGTTTCATTGGAGGACGAGCAGTACTTC.

This clonotype appeared a few times. The chain carries TRBV6-1 and TRBJ2-2; D not certain. Germline V CDR1 and CDR2: MNHNS, SASEGT. V was shortened by 11 bases and J by 6 bases, with 16 bases between the two germline ends. CDR3 size: 13 residues. The DNA of the CDR3 is TGTGCCCACGCACCCGGGCCCCCCGGGGAGCTGTTTTTT. Translated, it gives CAHAPGPPGELFF.